These 32 T cell receptor beta chains were all obtained from the same sample, sequenced in a study of PD-1 blockade in classical Hodgkin lymphoma. The protocol was immunoSEQ multiplex PCR, while the TCRdb copy is restricted to in-frame clones and leaves out a portion. Among about 16,000 clones listed, over 80% were seen once. Autologous stem cell transplantation was followed by relapse in every patient, and brentuximab vedotin exposure varied. Thawed PBMCs yielded CD4+ T cells through magnetic negative selection. Here the sequenced sample was CD4+ T cells from blood, taken at baseline. Source of these receptors: a human donor with classical Hodgkin lymphoma.

The rearrangement links TRBV6-6 to TRBJ2-1; D not resolved. The CDR3 has 13 amino acids. Per the germline V gene, CDR1 is MNHNY and CDR2 is SVGAGI (reference sequence). Trimming pared 2 bases from V and 3 bases from J, leaving 5 bases between. Here the CDR3 DNA reads TGTGCCAGCAGTTACCCGGACTACAATGAGCAGTTCTTC. This codes for CASSYPDYNEQFF.

The chain links TRBV5-5 to TRBJ1-2; perhaps TRBD1 as D (6 bases). The CDR3 sequence is 15 residues long. Trimming removed 4 bases from V and 3 bases from J, with 16 bases in between. CDR1 is SGHKS and CDR2 is YYEKEE in the germline V gene (reference sequence). CDR3 protein: CASSANVRGDYGYTF. CDR3 bases: TGTGCCAGCAGCGCCAACGTCAGGGGAGACTATGGCTACACCTTC.

The genes are TRBV18 and TRBJ2-6; D unresolved. CDR1 is KGHSH and CDR2 is LQKENI in the germline V gene. Trimming left V 0 bases short and J 4 bases short, with 7 bases between. This CDR3 comprises 15 residues. Here the CDR3 DNA reads TGTGCCAGCTCACCACCGGATCACGGGGCCAACGTCCTGACTTTC. Its translation is CASSPPDHGANVLTF.

The V call is TRBV19, the J call TRBJ1-1; 7 nucleotides match TRBD1. The trim removed 8 bases at V and 2 bases at J, leaving 5 bases unmatched. Per germline, CDR1 LNHDA and CDR2 SQIVND (reference sequence). The CDR3 is 13 amino acids. CDR3 nucleotides: TGTGCCAGTTTGGGACAGTTTAACACTGAAGCTTTCTTT. This encodes CASLGQFNTEAFF.

This sequence joins TRBV9 and TRBJ1-2; TRBD1 is a possible D gene (5 bases). This CDR3 has 14 residues. V was shortened by 0 bases and J by 8 bases, with 14 bases between the two germline ends. The germline V gene encodes CDR1 SGDLS and CDR2 YYNGEE. The CDR3 DNA sequence: TGTGCCAGCAGCGTAGATCAGGGTACGGGAGGCTACACCTTC. Protein: CASSVDQGTGGYTF.

Only a few counts were recorded for this clone. The V gene is TRBV5-1, the J gene TRBJ1-1; 9 bases match TRBD1. Germline V CDR1 and CDR2: SGHRS, YFSETQ. V lost 4 bases to trimming and J lost 5 bases; unmatched junction nucleotides: 9. CDR3 length equals 15 residues. CDR3 residues: CASSDGGQGRTEAFF. The CDR3 region has the DNA TGCGCCAGCAGCGATGGTGGACAGGGGAGAACTGAAGCTTTCTTT.

This chain uses TRBV18 with TRBJ2-7, with 9 bases that match TRBD1. The trim removed 3 bases at V and 2 bases at J, leaving 5 bases unmatched. Per germline, CDR1 KGHSH and CDR2 LQKENI. The CDR3 runs to 15 residues. CDR3 nucleotides: TGTGCCAGCTCACCTGGGACAGGGAGCGCCTACGAGCAGTACTTC. This sequence encodes CASSPGTGSAYEQYF.

V is TRBV11-2 and J is TRBJ2-7, with TRBD1 identical over 9 bases. V lost 4 bases, J lost 4 bases, and 5 bases stayed unmatched. In germline, CDR1 is SGHAT, CDR2 FQNNGV. The CDR3 runs 14 residues. The CDR3 here is CASSWSTGGYEQYF. The CDR3 DNA follows: TGTGCCAGCAGCTGGTCGACAGGGGGTTACGAGCAGTACTTC. Full variable domain (rest looked up from reference TRBV11-2 and TRBJ2-7): EAGVAQSPRYKIIEKRQSVAFWCNPISGHATLYWYQQILGQGPKLLIQFQNNGVVDDSQLPKDRFSAERLKGVDSTLKIQPAKLEDSAVYLCASSWSTGGYEQYFGPGTRLTVT.

The chain joins TRBV9 to TRBJ2-6, with D possibly being TRBD1 (5 bases). The CDR3 is made up of 15 amino acids. Trimming took 6 bases from V and 0 from J, leaving 10 bases between them. Germline V gene data show CDR1 as SGDLS and CDR2 as YYNGEE. CDR3 sequence: CASNTGFSGANVLTF. The DNA for the CDR3 is TGTGCCAGCAACACAGGTTTCTCTGGGGCCAACGTCCTGACTTTC.

This chain joins TRBV23-1 and TRBJ2-3; 9 bases map to TRBD1. TRBV23-1 is sorted into the ORF group, with uncertain function. This CDR3 contains 17 residues. Trimming took 1 base from V and 2 from J; bases not matched to a gene: 7. The CDR3 DNA follows: TGCGCCAGCAGTCAATTTAATGGGACAGGGAACACAGATACGCAGTATTTT. Amino acids: CASSQFNGTGNTDTQYF.

This chain joins TRBV19 and TRBJ2-1, with 8 nucleotides matching TRBD2. CDR3 length equals 15 residues. CDR1 LNHDA and CDR2 SQIVND come from the germline V gene (reference sequence). Losses at the gene ends were 6 bases for V and 5 bases for J; bases not matched to a gene: 9. The CDR3 sequence: CASRPGGAGDNEQFF. The CDR3 bases are TGTGCCAGTAGACCCGGGGGGGCCGGGGACAATGAGCAGTTCTTC.

The chain links TRBV25-1 to TRBJ2-2; 9 nucleotides align to TRBD2. Germline loops: CDR1 MGHDK, CDR2 SYGVNS. Trimming took 2 bases from V and 8 from J; bases not matched to a gene: 9. This CDR3 has 16 amino acids. CDR3 sequence reads: CASSETPGLALGELFF. CDR3 bases: TGTGCCAGCAGTGAAACACCAGGACTAGCGCTAGGGGAGCTGTTTTTT.

CDR3 nucleotide sequence: TGTGCCAGCAGACCCCCGGGACAGGGCGATGAGCAGTTCTTC. It translates to CASRPPGQGDEQFF. The chain links TRBV6-1 to TRBJ2-1; TRBD1 agrees at 9 bases. The CDR3 covers 14 residues. Germline loops: CDR1 MNHNS, CDR2 SASEGT. Trimming removed 6 bases from V and 8 bases from J; junction bases left unmatched: 8.

The chain joins TRBV5-8 to TRBJ2-3; 13 bases map to TRBD2. There are 16 residues in the CDR3. Germline CDR1 and CDR2: SGHTS and YDEGEE. The ends lost 2 bases at V and 2 bases at J; junction bases unmatched: 2. The DNA of the CDR3 is TGTGCCAGCAGCTTCGGGACTAGCGGGGACACAGATACGCAGTATTTT. Encoded protein: CASSFGTSGDTDTQYF.

This chain connects TRBV5-1 to TRBJ1-1; no reliable D call. The CDR3 runs 13 residues. Deletions cut 4 bases from V and 3 bases from J, with 10 bases between. Germline loops: CDR1 SGHRS, CDR2 YFSETQ. The CDR3 protein is CASSVDGHTEAFF. Written as DNA, the CDR3 is TGCGCCAGCAGCGTCGACGGACACACTGAAGCTTTCTTT. Combining the CDR3 with reference TRBV5-1 and TRBJ1-1 gives the whole variable domain KAGVTQTPRYLIKTRGQQVTLSCSPISGHRSVSWYQQTPGQGLQFLFEYFSETQRNKGNFPGRFSGRQFSNSRSEMNVSTLELGDSALYLCASSVDGHTEAFFGQGTRLTVV.

The chain links TRBV9 to TRBJ2-2, with D unresolved. Germline V gene data show CDR1 as SGDLS and CDR2 as YYNGEE. The CDR3 extends over 14 amino acids. Trimming removed 0 bases at V and 0 bases at J, with 3 bases between. The CDR3 DNA reads as TGTGCCAGCAGCGTAGTTTCGAACACCGGGGAGCTGTTTTTT. It specifies CASSVVSNTGELFF.

A single count supports this clone. V and J are TRBV7-2 and TRBJ2-5; 10 bases agree with TRBD2. Per germline, CDR1 SGHTA and CDR2 FQGNSA. The CDR3 is made up of 15 amino acids. V shed 1 base and J 5 bases; nucleotides not matched to a gene: 4. CDR3 DNA: TGTGCCAGCAGCTTAGAGGGACTAGCGTTTGAGACCCAGTACTTC. Translated, it gives CASSLEGLAFETQYF.

The chain carries TRBV19 and TRBJ2-1; TRBD2 matches 12 bases. Germline lookup yields CDR1 LNHDA and CDR2 SQIVND (reference sequence). V lost 4 bases, J lost 0 bases, and 1 base stayed unmatched. CDR3 length: 16 residues. In nucleotides, the CDR3 is TGTGCCAGTAGTACTAGCGGGAGGGCCTCCTACAATGAGCAGTTCTTC. Protein sequence: CASSTSGRASYNEQFF.

This clone was recorded once. The chain has TRBV13 and TRBJ2-3; D gene uncertain. Between the trimmed V and J ends, which lost 4 bases and 0 bases, there was a span of 8 bases. CDR3 size: 14 residues. Per the germline V gene, CDR1 is PRHDT and CDR2 is FYEKMQ (reference sequence). DNA of the CDR3: TGTGCCAGCAGCTCGCCATCTAGCACAGATACGCAGTATTTT. It specifies CASSSPSSTDTQYF.

The chain employs TRBV18 and TRBJ2-5, with D perhaps matching TRBD1 (6 bases). This CDR3 is 17 amino acids long. Germline CDR1 is KGHSH and CDR2 is LQKENI. V gave up 0 bases and J gave up 4 bases, with 18 bases separating them. For the CDR3, the DNA is TGTGCCAGCTCACCACCGGTGTCCGGGTTCAGGGGAGAGACCCAGTACTTC. Translation gives CASSPPVSGFRGETQYF.

The rearrangement joins TRBV6-5 to TRBJ2-7; D is unresolved. The CDR3 totals 15 residues. V was cut by 2 bases and J by 3 bases, with 14 bases left in between. Germline V lookup: CDR1 MNHEY, CDR2 SVGAGI. In DNA form, the CDR3 reads TGTGCCAGCAGTTACCTTTCCCCAAATGACTACGAGCAGTACTTC. Translating it yields CASSYLSPNDYEQYF.

The rearrangement links TRBV18 to TRBJ2-1; D is uncertain. Per germline, CDR1 KGHSH and CDR2 LQKENI. Trimming stripped 6 bases from V and 4 bases from J, with 10 bases between. CDR3 length: 13 amino acids. The CDR3 protein is CASSPDGYNEQFF. CDR3 in DNA: TGTGCCAGCTCTCCGGACGGGTACAATGAGCAGTTCTTC.

V gene TRBV5-5 combines with J gene TRBJ2-7; no definite D call. Trimming cost V 0 bases and J 0 bases, with 10 bases left between them. CDR1 is SGHKS and CDR2 is YYEKEE in the germline V gene (reference sequence). This CDR3 region has 15 residues. The CDR3 bases are TGTGCCAGCAGCTTGGCAAACGGCCCCTCCTACGAGCAGTACTTC. Translating it yields CASSLANGPSYEQYF.

This sequence joins TRBV7-8 and TRBJ2-7; D ambiguous. The CDR3 covers 16 residues. Trimming removed 1 base from V and 0 bases from J, with 13 bases in between. The V gene's germline CDR1 is SGHVS and CDR2 FQNEAQ. The CDR3 loop reads CASSLVDPRSSYEQYF. Written as DNA, the CDR3 is TGTGCCAGCAGCTTAGTGGACCCCAGGAGCTCCTACGAGCAGTACTTC.

The J gene is TRBJ1-2, the V gene TRBV18; 10 positions agree with TRBD1. The length of the CDR3 is 15 residues. After removal of 3 bases from V and 8 bases from J, the junction contained 9 bases not matched to a gene. Germline CDR1 reads KGHSH; CDR2 reads LQKENI. The CDR3 spells CASSPTDRGTVGYTF. The DNA for the CDR3 is TGTGCCAGCTCACCCACGGACAGGGGGACAGTAGGCTACACCTTC.

This clone was detected only a few times. The gene calls are TRBV27 and TRBJ1-2, with D possibly being TRBD1 (5 bases). Trimming shortened V by 2 bases and J by 3 bases, and 7 bases separated the two germline ends. This CDR3 has 13 residues. In germline, CDR1 is MNHEY, CDR2 SMNVEV (reference sequence). CDR3 residues: CASSLTGDYGYTF. The CDR3 DNA follows: TGTGCCAGCAGTTTAACAGGAGACTATGGCTACACCTTC.

This chain connects TRBV28 to TRBJ1-1; 10 bases are shared with TRBD1. CDR1 is MDHEN, CDR2 SYDVKM, per germline. With 6 bases clipped from V and 1 base from J, the junction kept 11 bases outside the gene matches. CDR3 length equals 17 residues. CDR3 DNA: TGTGCCAGCAGAACCGGGACAGGGGAGATCGAGAACACTGAAGCTTTCTTT. Encoded protein: CASRTGTGEIENTEAFF.

The chain carries TRBV7-3 and TRBJ2-5, with 7 bases lining up with TRBD1. The germline CDR1 and CDR2 sequences are SGHTA and FQGTGA. Trimming removed 2 bases from V and 5 bases from J; junction bases left unmatched: 8. This CDR3 is 15 amino acids long. The CDR3 loop reads CASSLDRDSSETQYF. In nucleotides, the CDR3 is TGTGCCAGCAGCTTAGACCGGGACAGCTCGGAGACCCAGTACTTC.

The chain has TRBV18 and TRBJ1-6; 8 positions match TRBD1. J was trimmed by 8 bases and V by 2 bases; bases with no gene match: 5. Germline V gene lookup returns CDR1 KGHSH and CDR2 LQKENI. This CDR3 has 15 amino acids. As DNA, the CDR3 is TGTGCCAGCTCACCATCGTACAGGGGGGATTCACCCCTCCACTTT. Protein sequence: CASSPSYRGDSPLHF.

This rearrangement joins TRBV7-9 to TRBJ2-5; maybe TRBD1 (5 bases). The germline gives CDR1 SEHNR, CDR2 FQNEAQ (reference sequence). The CDR3 runs 15 residues. V was pared by 5 bases and J by 0 bases, with 13 bases between. CDR3 DNA sequence: TGTGCCAGCAGCAAGCTTGGACAACACCAAGAGACCCAGTACTTC. This encodes CASSKLGQHQETQYF.

V and J are TRBV5-4 and TRBJ2-5; 8 bases match TRBD1. This CDR3 is built from 15 residues. Trimming cost V 0 bases and J 5 bases; bases outside gene matches: 6. The germline gives CDR1 SGHNT, CDR2 YYREEE (reference sequence). The CDR3 region has the DNA TGTGCCAGCAGCTTGGCCGGACAGGGAGGCGAGACCCAGTACTTC. Its protein product is CASSLAGQGGETQYF.

The V call is TRBV28, the J call TRBJ1-5; 8 nucleotides agree with TRBD1. The J segment lost 6 bases and the V segment lost 8 bases, leaving 3 bases of the junction unmatched. This CDR3 has 12 residues. Germline V CDR1 and CDR2: MDHEN, SYDVKM. CDR3: CASGQGGQPQHF. The CDR3 DNA reads TGTGCCAGCGGACAGGGTGGTCAGCCCCAGCATTTT.